The rows below give T cell receptor beta chains drawn from one sample of a study of cytomegalovirus exposure and HLA in healthy donors. The assay was immunoSEQ multiplex PCR, and TCRdb's table has in-frame clones only and misses some. The sample records hundreds of thousands of clones, about 78% being singletons. Sample: PBMCs. Receptors were obtained from a male donor in good health and CMV-seronegative. CDR3s include the opening cysteine and the closing phenylalanine or tryptophan. Each record gives: J gene, V gene, clone size, D gene, CDR3 length, CDR3 DNA, CDR3 protein. A D gene is named only where the DNA matches it firmly. Size tells how often a clone was seen (once, few, many) or the class of an expanded clone, and some rows leave it out.

TRBJ1-1 | TRBV7-6 | . | . | 17 | TGTGCCAGCAGCTTAGCGCCGGGGGGTGGGTATAACACTGAAGCTTTCTTT | CASSLAPGGGYNTEAFF
TRBJ2-1 | TRBV5-1 | . | . | 14 | TGCGCCAGCAGCCCGGGACTCCGGAACAATGAGCAGTTCTTC | CASSPGLRNNEQFF
TRBJ1-1 | TRBV30 | few | . | 12 | TGTGCCTGTTCGAGACTCCTCACCCAAGCTTTCTTT | CACSRLLTQAFF
TRBJ1-1 | TRBV9 | . | . | 14 | TGTGCCAGCAGCGACCACGCGGGGAACACTGAAGCTTTCTTT | CASSDHAGNTEAFF
TRBJ1-2 | TRBV28 | once | . | 14 | TGTGCCAGCAGAAGGGGTACGGACAACTATGGCTACACCTTC | CASRRGTDNYGYTF
TRBJ1-5 | TRBV19 | few | . | 12 | TGTGCCAGTAGTCCCCCAGCAGGGCCCCAGCATTTT | CASSPPAGPQHF
TRBJ2-7 | TRBV6-5 | once | TRBD1 | 14 | TGTGCCAGCATTCCCGGGACAGGGGGCTACGAGCAGTACTTC | CASIPGTGGYEQYF
TRBJ1-3 | TRBV6-1 | . | TRBD1 | 15 | TGTGCCAGCAGCATGGACAGGGGCGCTGGAAACACCATATATTTT | CASSMDRGAGNTIYF
TRBJ1-4 | TRBV19 | . | . | 16 | TGTGCCAGTAGTATAGAAGCGGGGACAACTAATGAAAAACTGTTTTTT | CASSIEAGTTNEKLFF
TRBJ2-1 | TRBV11-3 | . | TRBD2 | 16 | TGTGCCAGCAGCGGGACTAGCGGGAGGGCCTACAATGAGCAGTTCTTC | CASSGTSGRAYNEQFF
TRBJ2-5 | TRBV4-1 | . | . | 13 | TGCGCCAGCAGCCAACACGGCCAAGAGACCCAGTACTTC | CASSQHGQETQYF
TRBJ2-5 | TRBV5-1 | . | . | 13 | TGCGCCAGCAGGGTAGAGGTGGCAGAGACCCAGTACTTC | CASRVEVAETQYF
TRBJ2-7 | TRBV14 | . | . | 13 | TGTGCCAGCAGCCAAGATTACCTATACGAGCAGTACTTC | CASSQDYLYEQYF
TRBJ1-1 | TRBV25-1 | few | . | 15 | TGTGCCAGCAGTGAACTCATCGAGGGAGGGACTGAAGCTTTCTTT | CASSELIEGGTEAFF
TRBJ1-3 | TRBV5-1 | . | TRBD1 | 14 | TGCGCCAGCAGTACAGGGGCAAGTGGGAACACCATATATTTT | CASSTGASGNTIYF
TRBJ1-3 | TRBV29-1 | . | TRBD1 | 15 | TGCAGCGTTGAAGACGGAGAACAGGGGGGAAACACCATATATTTT | CSVEDGEQGGNTIYF
TRBJ1-2 | TRBV7-9 | once | . | 12 | TGTGCCAGCAGCCTACAGGCCTATGGCTACACCTTC | CASSLQAYGYTF
TRBJ2-7 | TRBV6-5 | . | TRBD1 | 14 | TGTGCCAGCAGTTACTGGACAGGGGCCTACGAGCAGTACTTC | CASSYWTGAYEQYF
TRBJ2-1 | TRBV11-2 | . | . | 15 | TGTGCCAGCAGGTCCAGGGGGGTGACCTACAATGAGCAGTTCTTC | CASRSRGVTYNEQFF
TRBJ1-2 | TRBV6-1 | . | . | 12 | TGTGCCAGCAGTGAAGGAGCCGGTGGCTACACCTTC | CASSEGAGGYTF
TRBJ2-2 | TRBV4-1 | few | . | 14 | TGCGCCAGCAGCCCCAGTTTTAGGAGCGGGGAGCTGTTTTTT | CASSPSFRSGELFF
TRBJ2-3 | TRBV27 | . | TRBD2 | 17 | TGTGCCAGCAGTTTATCGACCCTAGCGGGAGTAGCAGATACGCAGTATTTT | CASSLSTLAGVADTQYF
TRBJ2-7 | TRBV28 | . | TRBD1 | 15 | TGTGCCAGCACTCCCGGGGACAGGGGATCCTACGAGCAGTACTTC | CASTPGDRGSYEQYF
TRBJ2-3 | TRBV9 | . | . | 16 | TGTGCCAGCAGCGTAAACGGGTACGAGGCCTCAGATACGCAGTATTTT | CASSVNGYEASDTQYF
TRBJ2-1 | TRBV28 | . | . | 11 | TGTGCCAGCAGTTTTCCCGGTGAGCAGTTCTTC | CASSFPGEQFF
TRBJ1-2 | TRBV20-1 | . | TRBD1 | 11 | TGTCGAACCGGGACAGGTTATGGCTACACCTTC | CRTGTGYGYTF
TRBJ2-5 | TRBV29-1 | . | . | 12 | TGCAGCGTTGATTCAGGGTTCGAGACCCAGTACTTC | CSVDSGFETQYF
TRBJ2-1 | TRBV7-2 | . | TRBD1 | 16 | TGTGCCAGCAGCCTCTCCGGGACAGGGCTGCACAATGAGCAGTTCTTC | CASSLSGTGLHNEQFF
TRBJ2-3 | TRBV6-5 | few | TRBD2 | 15 | TGTGCCAGCAGTGTTAGACTAGCGGGAGCAGATACGCAGTATTTT | CASSVRLAGADTQYF
TRBJ2-7 | TRBV6-6 | few | TRBD2 | 16 | TGTGCCAGCAGGGGAGCACATAGCGGGACCGCCTACGAGCAGTACTTC | CASRGAHSGTAYEQYF
TRBJ2-1 | TRBV5-4 | . | TRBD2 | 12 | TGTGCCAGCAGCGATCCGGGACTAGTGTTTATCTTC | CASSDPGLVFIF
TRBJ2-7 | TRBV6-5 | once | TRBD2 | 15 | TGTGCCAGCAGTCCTAGCGGGAGACCCTCCTACGAGCAGTACTTC | CASSPSGRPSYEQYF
TRBJ2-7 | TRBV13 | . | TRBD1 | 12 | TGTGCCAGCAAGGGGGCAGGGCGCGAGCAGTACTTC | CASKGAGREQYF
TRBJ2-3 | TRBV29-1 | . | TRBD2 | 17 | TGCAGCGTTGAAGCCCTAAGGGTAGCGGGAGTTGTAGATACGCAGTATTTT | CSVEALRVAGVVDTQYF
TRBJ2-7 | TRBV5-1 | once | . | 12 | TGCGCCAGCAGCCAAAACTCTGTCGAGCAGTACTTC | CASSQNSVEQYF
TRBJ2-5 | TRBV7-8 | . | TRBD1 | 15 | TGTGCCAGCAGCTTCCCCGGGACAGGGGGAGAGACCCAGTACTTC | CASSFPGTGGETQYF
TRBJ2-1 | TRBV19 | . | TRBD2 | 14 | TGTGCCAGTAGTATAATCGGTAGCGGGACTGAGCAGTTCTTC | CASSIIGSGTEQFF
TRBJ2-7 | TRBV4-1 | . | TRBD1 | 16 | TGCGCCAGCAGCCCTGGGGGACAGGGTACATTAATCGAGCAGTACTTC | CASSPGGQGTLIEQYF
TRBJ2-7 | TRBV30 | once | TRBD1 | 12 | TGTGCCTGGAATACAGGGGGGTACGAGCAGTACTTC | CAWNTGGYEQYF
TRBJ1-4 | TRBV6-5 | once | . | 16 | TGTGCCAGCAGTTACTCGAACACGGGAGATTTAGGAAAACTGTTTTTT | CASSYSNTGDLGKLFF
TRBJ2-5 | TRBV9 | few | . | 17 | TGTGCCAGCAGCGTAGTGGGGGGATGGGAAGGCCTAGAGACCCAGTACTTC | CASSVVGGWEGLETQYF
TRBJ2-7 | TRBV27 | . | TRBD1 | 15 | TGTGCCAGCAGCCATCGTAGACAGGGGAGGTACGAGCAGTACTTC | CASSHRRQGRYEQYF
TRBJ2-3 | TRBV6-4 | . | TRBD2 | 16 | TGTGCCAGCAGCCCTTTAGCGGGAGGGCCCACAGATACGCAGTATTTT | CASSPLAGGPTDTQYF
TRBJ1-2 | TRBV29-1 | . | TRBD1 | 11 | TGCAGCACCGGGACAGGGAGAGGCTACACCTTC | CSTGTGRGYTF
TRBJ1-1 | TRBV18 | few | TRBD1 | 17 | TGTGCCAGCTCGCTAGTCCCGGGACAGGGGACGAACACTGAAGCTTTCTTT | CASSLVPGQGTNTEAFF
TRBJ2-5 | TRBV7-6 | . | TRBD2 | 17 | TGTGCCAGCAGCTTAGAAAGAGGGGGAGCGGGAGGAGAGACCCAGTACTTC | CASSLERGGAGGETQYF
TRBJ1-5 | TRBV15 | few | . | 15 | TGTGCCACCAGCAGAGATGGGCAGGCGCCCCGGCCCCAGCATTTT | CATSRDGQAPRPQHF
TRBJ2-3 | TRBV7-8 | . | TRBD2 | 18 | TGTGCCAGCAGCTTACGCGAGAGGACTAGCGGGAGCCTGGATACGCAGTATTTT | CASSLRERTSGSLDTQYF